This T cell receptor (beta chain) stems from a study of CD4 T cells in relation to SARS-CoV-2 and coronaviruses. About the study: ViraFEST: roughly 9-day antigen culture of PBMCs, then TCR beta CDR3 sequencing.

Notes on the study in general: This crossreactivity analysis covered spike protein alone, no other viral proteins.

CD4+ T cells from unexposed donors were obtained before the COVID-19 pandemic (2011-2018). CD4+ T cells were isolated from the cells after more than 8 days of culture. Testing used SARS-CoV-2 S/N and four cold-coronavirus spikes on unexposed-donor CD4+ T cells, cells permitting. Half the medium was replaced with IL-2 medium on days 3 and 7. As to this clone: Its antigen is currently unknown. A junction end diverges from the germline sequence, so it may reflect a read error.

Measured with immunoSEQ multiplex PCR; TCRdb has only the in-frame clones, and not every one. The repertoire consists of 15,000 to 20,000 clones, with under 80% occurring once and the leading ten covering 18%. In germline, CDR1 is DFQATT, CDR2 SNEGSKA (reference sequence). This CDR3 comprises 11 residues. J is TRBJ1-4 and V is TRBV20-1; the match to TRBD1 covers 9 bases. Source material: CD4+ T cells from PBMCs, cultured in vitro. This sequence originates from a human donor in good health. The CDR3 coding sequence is TGCAGTGCTGACGGACACAGGGGGCGGACGTTT. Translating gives CSADGHRGRTF.